The 22 T cell receptor beta chains reported below all come from one sample, sequenced in a study of blood T cell repertoires in COVID-19 (TCRdb year 2020). Library creation used the immunoSEQ multiplex PCR assay. TCRdb carries this immuneACCESS record with in-frame sequences only. Its versions omit some clonotypes, under half of them owing to an unresolved V gene in the studies checked, with the rest unexplained. This sample lists 65,000 to 85,000 clones; about 93% were detected once. The top ten constitute about 5.8% of the sample. The specimen sequenced was peripheral blood. Every receptor here comes from a human donor in a cohort sampled during active COVID-19.

This rearrangement joins TRBV7-9 to TRBJ2-1; 7 positions agree with TRBD2. V shed 5 bases, J shed 4 bases, and the junction held 11 bases outside the gene matches. The CDR3 has 16 residues. Germline CDR1 is SEHNR and CDR2 is FQNEAQ (reference sequence). The CDR3 DNA is TGTGCCAGCAGCCCATCTCTGGGGGGGTCTTACAATGAGCAGTTCTTC. It encodes CASSPSLGGSYNEQFF.

This clone is a singleton in its sample. The chain links TRBV7-3 to TRBJ2-1, with 8 bases matching TRBD1. Germline CDR1 is SGHTA and CDR2 is FQGTGA. V was clipped by 5 bases and J by 5 bases; unmatched bases: 8. This CDR3 spans 15 amino acids. CDR3 loop: CASSPGQGLNNEQFF. CDR3 nucleotides: TGTGCCAGCAGCCCCGGACAGGGCCTTAACAATGAGCAGTTCTTC.

The count of this clone is one. The CDR3 reads CASKVTGGYEQYF. Here the CDR3 DNA reads TGTGCCAGCAAAGTGACAGGGGGCTACGAGCAGTACTTC. The rearrangement uses TRBV2 and TRBJ2-7, with 9 bases aligning to TRBD1. Germline V gene lookup returns CDR1 SNHLY and CDR2 FYNNEI. This CDR3 is 13 amino acids long. The V segment lost 7 bases and the J segment 3 bases; nucleotides outside the gene matches: 4.

The chain joins TRBV18 to TRBJ1-6; the D gene is possibly TRBD1 (5 bases). V dropped 3 bases and J dropped 7 bases, with 13 bases sitting between them. This CDR3 region has 15 residues. Per germline, CDR1 KGHSH and CDR2 LQKENI. The CDR3 region is CASSPQDNPNSPLHF. CDR3 nucleotide sequence: TGTGCCAGCTCACCGCAGGACAACCCGAATTCACCCCTCCACTTT.

V gene TRBV6-6 combines with J gene TRBJ1-3; D may be TRBD1 (5 bases). V was shortened by 5 bases and J by 0 bases, with 14 bases between the two germline ends. Germline V CDR1 and CDR2: MNHNY, SVGAGI (reference sequence). The CDR3 consists of 16 residues. CDR3 loop: CASSRKGASSGNTIYF. The CDR3 coding sequence is TGTGCCAGCAGTCGAAAAGGGGCTAGCTCTGGAAACACCATATATTTT.

The V call is TRBV12-3 or TRBV12-4, the J call TRBJ1-5; D uncertain. The CDR3 is 12 amino acids. V gave up 0 bases and J gave up 5 bases, with 2 bases separating them. For the CDR3, the DNA is TGTGCCAGCAGTTTAGCCGATCAGCCCCAGCATTTT. Protein sequence: CASSLADQPQHF.

The chain couples TRBV9 to TRBJ2-7; 7 bases are a match to TRBD1. Germline CDR1 is SGDLS and CDR2 is YYNGEE. Losses at the gene ends were 0 bases for V and 3 bases for J; bases not matched to a gene: 3. The length of the CDR3 is 14 residues. The CDR3 reads CASSVGDRNYEQYF. The CDR3 nucleotides are TGTGCCAGCAGCGTAGGGGACAGAAACTACGAGCAGTACTTC.

This clone was seen just once. This chain links TRBV6-5 with TRBJ2-7, with TRBD1 matching over 8 bases. The CDR3 loop spans 14 amino acids. Germline values: CDR1 MNHEY, CDR2 SVGAGI. Trimming at V came to 5 bases and at J to 2 bases, leaving 5 bases not matched to a gene. The CDR3 coding sequence is TGTGCCAGCAGTATGGGGACAGGACCCTACGAGCAGTACTTC. Translating it yields CASSMGTGPYEQYF.

V and J are TRBV12-3 or TRBV12-4 and TRBJ1-2; D gene unclear. Trimming left V 6 bases short and J 14 bases short, with 19 bases between. This CDR3 is 12 amino acids long. Here the CDR3 DNA reads TGTGCCAGCAGCCCCTCAGTTAGGAGGTCTACCTTC. This gives the protein CASSPSVRRSTF.

The chain carries TRBV19 and TRBJ2-1; D is perhaps TRBD2 (5 bases). The V gene lost 5 bases and the J gene lost 5 bases, with 13 bases spanning the gap. CDR3 size: 14 residues. CDR1 and CDR2 from the germline V gene are LNHDA and SQIVND (reference sequence). CDR3 amino acids: CASSPAGVHNEQFF. In DNA form, the CDR3 reads TGTGCCAGTAGTCCCGCCGGGGTCCACAATGAGCAGTTCTTC.

The chain is built from TRBV12-3 or TRBV12-4 and TRBJ1-1; D uncertain. This CDR3 has 13 amino acids. V was shortened by 6 bases and J by 5 bases, with 13 bases between the two germline ends. The CDR3 loop is CASSPIGVTEAFF. DNA for the CDR3: TGTGCCAGCAGCCCCATCGGGGTTACTGAAGCTTTCTTT.

The rearrangement joins TRBV6-1 to TRBJ1-1; D is unresolved. This CDR3 is 12 amino acids long. Germline V gene sequence: CDR1 MNHNS, CDR2 SASEGT. The V and J ends lost 3 bases and 5 bases respectively, with 7 bases between them. CDR3 sequence (DNA): TGTGCCAGCAGTGAGCAGTGGACTGAAGCTTTCTTT. It yields the protein CASSEQWTEAFF.

The chain joins TRBV10-3 to TRBJ2-3, with TRBD1 matching over 10 bases. The germline gives CDR1 ENHRY, CDR2 SYGVKD. The CDR3 covers 15 residues. J gave up 4 bases and V 7 bases, and 8 bases lay outside the gene matches. As DNA, the CDR3 is TGTGCCATCAACGAGGGACAGGGGCGTTCAGATACGCAGTATTTT. It encodes CAINEGQGRSDTQYF.

This chain connects TRBV7-9 to TRBJ1-4; 8 bases are a match to TRBD1. CDR1 and CDR2 (germline): SEHNR, FQNEAQ (reference sequence). The CDR3 is 16 residues long. The J segment lost 5 bases and the V segment lost 3 bases, leaving 8 bases of the junction unmatched. In nucleotides, the CDR3 is TGTGCCAGCAGCTTGGGTGTCGGACAGGGCAATGAAAAACTGTTTTTT. It yields the protein CASSLGVGQGNEKLFF.

The gene calls are TRBV5-1 and TRBJ2-5, with TRBD1 as a possible D gene (6 bases). Germline V gene data show CDR1 as SGHRS and CDR2 as YFSETQ. Between the trimmed V and J ends, which lost 0 bases and 7 bases, there was a span of 10 bases. The CDR3 runs 13 residues. The CDR3 protein is CASSLDRDGTQYF. The CDR3 nucleotides are TGCGCCAGCAGCTTGGACAGGGATGGGACCCAGTACTTC.

This clone came up once. V is TRBV5-4 and J is TRBJ1-1; 7 nucleotides agree with TRBD1. The ends lost 4 bases at V and 2 bases at J; junction bases unmatched: 8. This CDR3 comprises 15 residues. The germline CDR1 and CDR2 sequences are SGHNT and YYREEE (reference sequence). In nucleotides, the CDR3 is TGTGCCAGCAGCCGTGGGACAGCACTTAACACTGAAGCTTTCTTT. It encodes CASSRGTALNTEAFF. Variable domain in full (rest from reference TRBV5-4 and TRBJ1-1): ETGVTQSPTHLIKTRGQQVTLRCSSQSGHNTVSWYQQALGQGPQFIFQYYREEENGRGNFPPRFSGLQFPNYSSELNVNALELDDSALYLCASSRGTALNTEAFFGQGTRLTVV.

CDR3 bases: TGTGCCAGCACCCCGAGAGCCGGGAGCTCCTACGAGCAGTACTTC. The encoded protein is CASTPRAGSSYEQYF. The chain carries TRBV21-1 and TRBJ2-7; the table assigns TRBD2, which was not confirmed against the DNA. TRBV21-1 is a recognized pseudogene. The CDR3 loop spans 15 amino acids.

The chain couples TRBV4-3 to TRBJ2-6; 8 positions match TRBD1. Germline V lookup: CDR1 LGHNA, CDR2 YSLEER. The trim removed 3 bases at V and 4 bases at J, leaving 5 bases unmatched. The CDR3 is 16 amino acids. CDR3 sequence reads: CASSHGQGSGANVLTF. CDR3 nucleotide sequence: TGCGCCAGCAGCCATGGACAGGGTTCGGGGGCCAACGTCCTGACTTTC.

In its sample, this clone was seen once. CDR3 amino acids: CASSQDSGQRPLYGYTF. Written as DNA, the CDR3 is TGTGCCAGCAGCCAAGATTCGGGACAGAGACCCCTCTATGGCTACACCTTC. V usage is TRBV4-2 and J usage is TRBJ1-2; TRBD1 matches at 7 bases. The germline CDR1 and CDR2 sequences are LGHNA and YNFKEQ. After removal of 0 bases from V and 4 bases from J, the junction contained 11 bases not matched to a gene. CDR3 size: 17 residues.

V and J are TRBV29-1 and TRBJ1-5, with TRBD1 matching 9 bases. The junction had 4 bases not matched to a gene; V was cut back by 5 bases and J by 2 bases. Germline loops: CDR1 SQVTM, CDR2 ANQGSEA. This CDR3 spans 14 amino acids. CDR3 nucleotides: TGCAGCGTTACGACAGGGGGACGCAATCAGCCCCAGCATTTT. Translated, it gives CSVTTGGRNQPQHF.

V is TRBV7-2 and J is TRBJ1-2, with 10 bases fitting TRBD1. Losses at the gene ends were 3 bases for V and 2 bases for J; bases not matched to a gene: 9. The V gene's germline CDR1 is SGHTA and CDR2 FQGNSA. The CDR3 extends over 17 amino acids. CDR3: CASSLGPPGQGNYGYTF. CDR3 sequence (DNA): TGTGCCAGCAGCTTGGGACCACCGGGACAGGGGAACTATGGCTACACCTTC.

V usage is TRBV15 and J usage is TRBJ2-3; D may be TRBD1 (6 bases). This CDR3 region has 16 residues. CDR1 LNHNV and CDR2 YYDKDF come from the germline V gene (reference sequence). With 0 bases removed from V and 3 bases from J, the gap between germline ends came to 13 bases. For the CDR3, the DNA is TGTGCCACCAGCAGAGATCAGGGGCTTTCGACAGATACGCAGTATTTT. Its protein product is CATSRDQGLSTDTQYF.